What follows are 4 T cell receptor beta chains derived from one specimen sequenced in a study of cytomegalovirus exposure and HLA in healthy donors. PCR amplification relied on 60 Vbeta primers (plus 13 Jbeta primers). The repertoire was sequenced with immunoSEQ multiplex PCR; TCRdb's copy has only in-frame clones and lacks some. Of approximately 100,000 clones listed, under 70% are singletons. Sequencing used PBMCs. Receptor source: a man aged 45 to 65 in good health and CMV-seronegative.

V is TRBV18 and J is TRBJ1-5; tentative D call: TRBD1 (6 bases). Germline lookup yields CDR1 KGHSH and CDR2 LQKENI. Trimming removed 1 base at V and 4 bases at J, with 11 bases between. The CDR3 spans 15 residues. In DNA form, the CDR3 reads TGTGCCAGCTCACCACAGGGACATAGTAATCAGCCCCAGCATTTT. It codes for CASSPQGHSNQPQHF.

The chain has TRBV2 and TRBJ2-3; 9 bases match TRBD2. CDR3 length: 15 residues. Germline V lookup: CDR1 SNHLY, CDR2 FYNNEI. With 6 bases clipped from V and 5 bases from J, the junction kept 9 bases outside the gene matches. This chain's CDR3 is CASRGDSGRQDTQYF. The CDR3 DNA reads TGTGCCAGCAGAGGAGATAGCGGGAGACAAGATACGCAGTATTTT.

V is TRBV19 and J is TRBJ1-2; D is ambiguous. Germline V gene lookup returns CDR1 LNHDA and CDR2 SQIVND (reference sequence). Deletions cut 1 base from V and 4 bases from J, with 10 bases between. The CDR3 has 14 amino acids. This CDR3 is CASSIGSSRYGYTF. The CDR3 DNA is TGTGCCAGTAGTATAGGAAGCTCCCGCTATGGCTACACCTTC.

J is TRBJ1-6 and V is TRBV18; 7 nucleotides line up with TRBD1. The CDR3 loop spans 15 amino acids. The germline V gene encodes CDR1 KGHSH and CDR2 LQKENI. Trimming removed 2 bases from V and 5 bases from J; junction bases left unmatched: 3. The CDR3 reads CASSPTQGNNSPLHF. CDR3 coding DNA: TGTGCCAGCTCACCAACACAGGGGAATAATTCACCCCTCCACTTT. Drawing the rest from reference TRBV18 and TRBJ1-6, the complete variable domain is NAGVMQNPRHLVRRRGQEARLRCSPMKGHSHVYWYRQLPEEGLKFMVYLQKENIIDESGMPKERFSAEFPKEGPSILRIQQVVRGDSAAYFCASSPTQGNNSPLHFGNGTRLTVT.